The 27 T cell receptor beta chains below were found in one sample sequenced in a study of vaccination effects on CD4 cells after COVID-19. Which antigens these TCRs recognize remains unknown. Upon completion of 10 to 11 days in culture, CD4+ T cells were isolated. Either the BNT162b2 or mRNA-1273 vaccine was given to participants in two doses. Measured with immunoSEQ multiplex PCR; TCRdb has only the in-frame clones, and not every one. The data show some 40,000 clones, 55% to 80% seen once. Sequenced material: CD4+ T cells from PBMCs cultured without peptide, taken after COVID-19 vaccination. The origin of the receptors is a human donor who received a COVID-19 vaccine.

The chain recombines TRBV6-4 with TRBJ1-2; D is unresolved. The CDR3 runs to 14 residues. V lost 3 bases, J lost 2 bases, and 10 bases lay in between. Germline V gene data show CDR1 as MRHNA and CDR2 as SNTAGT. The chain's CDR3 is CASSDGLQNYGYTF. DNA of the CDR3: TGTGCCAGCAGTGATGGTCTACAGAACTATGGCTACACCTTC.

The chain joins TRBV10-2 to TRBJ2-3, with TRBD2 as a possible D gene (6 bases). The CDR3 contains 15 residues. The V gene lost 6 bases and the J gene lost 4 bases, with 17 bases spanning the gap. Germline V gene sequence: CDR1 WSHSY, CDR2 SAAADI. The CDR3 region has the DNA TGCGCCAGCAGAGACGAACTTAGCGGCTCAGATACGCAGTATTTT. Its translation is CASRDELSGSDTQYF.

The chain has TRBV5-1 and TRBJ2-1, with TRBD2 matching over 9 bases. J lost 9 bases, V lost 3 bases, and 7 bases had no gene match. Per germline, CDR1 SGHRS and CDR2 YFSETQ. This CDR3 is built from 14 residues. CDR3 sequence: CASSSRTSVGEQFF. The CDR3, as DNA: TGCGCCAGCAGCTCAAGGACTAGCGTGGGTGAGCAGTTCTTC.

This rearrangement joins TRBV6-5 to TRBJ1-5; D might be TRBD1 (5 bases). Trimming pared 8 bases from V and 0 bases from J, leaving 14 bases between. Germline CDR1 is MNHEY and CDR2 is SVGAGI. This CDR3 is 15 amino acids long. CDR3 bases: TGTGCCAGCGCTAGGGGTGGTTATAGCAATCAGCCCCAGCATTTT. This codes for CASARGGYSNQPQHF.

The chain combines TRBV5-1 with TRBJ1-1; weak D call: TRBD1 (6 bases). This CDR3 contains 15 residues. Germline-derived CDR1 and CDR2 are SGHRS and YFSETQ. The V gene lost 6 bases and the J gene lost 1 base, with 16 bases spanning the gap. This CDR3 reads CASKSMGQSNTEAFF. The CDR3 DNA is TGCGCCAGCAAATCGATGGGACAATCGAACACTGAAGCTTTCTTT.

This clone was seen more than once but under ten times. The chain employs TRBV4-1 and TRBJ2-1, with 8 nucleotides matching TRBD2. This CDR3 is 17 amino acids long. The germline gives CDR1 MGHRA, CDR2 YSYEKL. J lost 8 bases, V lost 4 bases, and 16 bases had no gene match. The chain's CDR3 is CASSLFPKAGAQDEQFF. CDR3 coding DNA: TGCGCCAGCAGCCTTTTCCCGAAAGCGGGAGCACAGGATGAGCAGTTCTTC.

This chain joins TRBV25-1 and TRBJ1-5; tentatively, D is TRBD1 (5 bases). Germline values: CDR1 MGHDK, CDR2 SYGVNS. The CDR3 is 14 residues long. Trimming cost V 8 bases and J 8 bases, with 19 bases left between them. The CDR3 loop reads CASSAGTAREPQHF. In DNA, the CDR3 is TGTGCCAGCTCTGCCGGGACGGCGAGAGAGCCCCAGCATTTT.

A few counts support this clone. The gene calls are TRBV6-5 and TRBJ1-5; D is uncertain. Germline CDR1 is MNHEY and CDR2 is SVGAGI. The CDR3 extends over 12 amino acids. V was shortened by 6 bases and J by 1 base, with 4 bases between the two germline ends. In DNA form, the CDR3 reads TGTGCCAGCAGATCAAGCAATCAGCCCCAGCATTTT. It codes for CASRSSNQPQHF.

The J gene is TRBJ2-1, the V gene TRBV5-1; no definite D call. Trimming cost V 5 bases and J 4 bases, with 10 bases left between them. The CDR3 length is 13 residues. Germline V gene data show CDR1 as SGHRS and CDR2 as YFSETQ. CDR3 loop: CASSIGGYNEQFF. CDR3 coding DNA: TGCGCCAGCAGTATTGGCGGATACAATGAGCAGTTCTTC.

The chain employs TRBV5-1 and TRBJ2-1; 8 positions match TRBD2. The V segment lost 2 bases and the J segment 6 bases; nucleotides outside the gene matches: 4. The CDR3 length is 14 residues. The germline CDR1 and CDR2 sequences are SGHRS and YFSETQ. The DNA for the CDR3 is TGCGCCAGCAGCTTAGGGACTAGTCGCAATGAGCAGTTCTTC. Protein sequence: CASSLGTSRNEQFF.

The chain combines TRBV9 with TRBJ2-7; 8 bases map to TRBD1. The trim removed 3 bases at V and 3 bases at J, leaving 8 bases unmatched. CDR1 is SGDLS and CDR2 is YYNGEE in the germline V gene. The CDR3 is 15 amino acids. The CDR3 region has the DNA TGTGCCAGCAGCGCATCGGACAGGGCCCACTACGAGCAGTACTTC. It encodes CASSASDRAHYEQYF.

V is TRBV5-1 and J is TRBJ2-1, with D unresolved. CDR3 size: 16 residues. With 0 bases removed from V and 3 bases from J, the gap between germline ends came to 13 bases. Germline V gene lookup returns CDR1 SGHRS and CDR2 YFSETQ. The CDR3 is CASSLVGSSGYNEQFF. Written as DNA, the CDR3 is TGCGCCAGCAGCTTGGTGGGCAGTTCGGGCTACAATGAGCAGTTCTTC.

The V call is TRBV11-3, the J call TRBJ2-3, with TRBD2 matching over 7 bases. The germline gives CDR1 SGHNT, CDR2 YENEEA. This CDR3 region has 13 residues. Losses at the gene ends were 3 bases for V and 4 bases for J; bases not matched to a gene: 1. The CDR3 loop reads CASSFTSADTQYF. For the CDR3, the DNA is TGTGCCAGCAGCTTCACTAGCGCAGATACGCAGTATTTT.

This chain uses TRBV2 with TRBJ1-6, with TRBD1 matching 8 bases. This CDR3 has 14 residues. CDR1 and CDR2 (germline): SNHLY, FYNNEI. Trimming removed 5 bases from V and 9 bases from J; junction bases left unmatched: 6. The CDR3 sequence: CASSSGQEFSPLHF. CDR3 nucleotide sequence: TGTGCCAGCAGTTCGGGACAGGAATTTTCACCCCTCCACTTT.

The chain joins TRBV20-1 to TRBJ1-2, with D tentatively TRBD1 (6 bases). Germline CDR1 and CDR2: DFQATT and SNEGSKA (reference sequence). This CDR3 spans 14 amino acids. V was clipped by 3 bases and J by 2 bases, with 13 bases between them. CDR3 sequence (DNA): TGCAGTGCTAGTAGCAGGGGCCGGAACTATGGCTACACCTTC. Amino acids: CSASSRGRNYGYTF.

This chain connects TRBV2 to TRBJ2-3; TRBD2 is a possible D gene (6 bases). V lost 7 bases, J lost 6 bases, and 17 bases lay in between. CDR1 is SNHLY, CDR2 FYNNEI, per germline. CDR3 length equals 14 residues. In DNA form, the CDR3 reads TGTGCCAGCACCCCGGACTACCGCGGGGATACGCAGTATTTT. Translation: CASTPDYRGDTQYF.

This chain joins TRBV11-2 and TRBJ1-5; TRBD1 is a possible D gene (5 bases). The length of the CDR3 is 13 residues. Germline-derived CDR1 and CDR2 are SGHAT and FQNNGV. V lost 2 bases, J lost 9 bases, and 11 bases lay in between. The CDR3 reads CASSLTNRRPQHF. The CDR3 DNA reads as TGTGCCAGCAGCTTAACGAACAGGAGGCCCCAGCATTTT.

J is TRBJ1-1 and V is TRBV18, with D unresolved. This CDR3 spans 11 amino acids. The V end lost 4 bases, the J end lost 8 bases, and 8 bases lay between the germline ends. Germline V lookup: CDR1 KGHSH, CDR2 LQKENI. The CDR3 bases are TGTGCCAGCTCACGAGGCAGGGAAGCTTTCTTT. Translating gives CASSRGREAFF. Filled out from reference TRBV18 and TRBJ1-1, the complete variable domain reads NAGVMQNPRHLVRRRGQEARLRCSPMKGHSHVYWYRQLPEEGLKFMVYLQKENIIDESGMPKERFSAEFPKEGPSILRIQQVVRGDSAAYFCASSRGREAFFGQGTRLTVV.

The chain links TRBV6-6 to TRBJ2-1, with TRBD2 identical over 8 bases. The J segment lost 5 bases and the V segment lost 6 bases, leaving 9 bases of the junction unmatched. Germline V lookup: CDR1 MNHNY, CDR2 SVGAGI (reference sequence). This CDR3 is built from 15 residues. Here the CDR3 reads CASRERLARNNEQFF. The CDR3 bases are TGTGCCAGCAGGGAACGACTAGCGCGGAACAATGAGCAGTTCTTC.

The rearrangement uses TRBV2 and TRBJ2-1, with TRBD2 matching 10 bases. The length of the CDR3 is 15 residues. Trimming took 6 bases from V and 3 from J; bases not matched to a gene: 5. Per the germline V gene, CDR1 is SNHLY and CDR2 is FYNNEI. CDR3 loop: CASSEREGGYNEQFF. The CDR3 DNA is TGTGCCAGCAGCGAGCGGGAGGGCGGCTACAATGAGCAGTTCTTC.

The CDR3 DNA reads TGTGCCAGCAGCGGCATGGGGGGTAACGAGCAGTACTTC. Translation: CASSGMGGNEQYF. J is TRBJ2-7 and V is TRBV3-1 (or the pseudogene TRBV3-2); possibly TRBD2 for D (6 bases). V was clipped by 5 bases and J by 5 bases, with 13 bases between them. The CDR3 has 13 residues. Germline values: CDR1 LGHDT, CDR2 YNNKEL (reference sequence).

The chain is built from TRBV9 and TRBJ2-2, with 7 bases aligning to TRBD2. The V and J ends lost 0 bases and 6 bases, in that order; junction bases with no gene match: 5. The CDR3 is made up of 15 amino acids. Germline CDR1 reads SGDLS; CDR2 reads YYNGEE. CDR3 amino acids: CASSVGPGRAGELFF. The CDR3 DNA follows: TGTGCCAGCAGCGTAGGCCCAGGGAGGGCCGGGGAGCTGTTTTTT.

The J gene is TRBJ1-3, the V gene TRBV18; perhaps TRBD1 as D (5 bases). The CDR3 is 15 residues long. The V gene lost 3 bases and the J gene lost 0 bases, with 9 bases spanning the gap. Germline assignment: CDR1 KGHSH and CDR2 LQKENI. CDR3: CASSPGRTSGNTIYF. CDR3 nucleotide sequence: TGTGCCAGCTCACCGGGACGGACCTCTGGAAACACCATATATTTT.

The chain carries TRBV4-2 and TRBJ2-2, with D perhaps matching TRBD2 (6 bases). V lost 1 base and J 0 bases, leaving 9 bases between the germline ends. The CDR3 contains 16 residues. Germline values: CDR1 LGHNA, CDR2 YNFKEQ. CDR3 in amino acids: CASSQGIAANTGELFF. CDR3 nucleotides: TGTGCCAGCAGCCAAGGCATAGCGGCGAACACCGGGGAGCTGTTTTTT.

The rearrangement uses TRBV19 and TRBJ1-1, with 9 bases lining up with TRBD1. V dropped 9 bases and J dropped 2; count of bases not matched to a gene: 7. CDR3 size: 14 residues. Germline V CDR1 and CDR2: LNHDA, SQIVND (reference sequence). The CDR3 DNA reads TGTGCCAGCGGACGGGACAGGGAAAACACTGAAGCTTTCTTT. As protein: CASGRDRENTEAFF.

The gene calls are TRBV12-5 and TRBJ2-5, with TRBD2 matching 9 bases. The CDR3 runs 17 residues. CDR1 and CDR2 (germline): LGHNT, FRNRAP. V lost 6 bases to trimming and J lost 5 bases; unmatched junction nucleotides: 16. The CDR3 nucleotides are TGTGCTAGTGGGGACAGGCCTCCAGCGGGAGGCGGGGAGACCCAGTACTTC. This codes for CASGDRPPAGGGETQYF. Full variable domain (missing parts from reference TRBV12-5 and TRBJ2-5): DARVTQTPRHKVTEMGQEVTMRCQPILGHNTVFWYRQTMMQGLELLAYFRNRAPLDDSGMPKDRFSAEMPDATLATLKIQPSEPRDSAVYFCASGDRPPAGGGETQYFGPGTRLLVL.

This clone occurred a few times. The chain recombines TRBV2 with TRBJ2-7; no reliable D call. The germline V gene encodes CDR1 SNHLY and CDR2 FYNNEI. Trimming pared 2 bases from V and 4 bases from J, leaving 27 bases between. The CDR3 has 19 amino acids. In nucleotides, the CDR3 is TGTGCCAGCAGTGAACGGAGTGTAGGACGAACCGGCTTGCGGTACGAGCAGTACTTC. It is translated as CASSERSVGRTGLRYEQYF.